This TCR beta chain emerged from a study of graft-versus-host responses after intestinal transplantation. Study context: In this cohort, recipients had multivisceral, liver-intestinal, or isolated intestinal transplants. Study-wide results and limits: Ileal or blood samples showed some GvH clones first, and such clones were also found in recipient marrow.

From germline, CDR1 is SGHKS and CDR2 YYEKEE (reference sequence). Trimming shortened V by 3 bases and J by 4 bases, and 10 bases separated the two germline ends. The CDR3 is 13 amino acids. For this clone: Its antigen is undetermined.

Data came from immunoSEQ multiplex PCR; TCRdb stores just in-frame clones and leaves some out. Of about 120,000 clones in the sample, 85% to 95% are singletons; the top ten hold approximately 1%. The TCR was taken from a human donor who was the organ donor for an intestinal transplant. Sequences were derived from unstimulated CD8+ T cells sorted from spleen or lymph node cells, sampled before transplant. V usage is TRBV5-5 and J usage is TRBJ1-1, with D possibly being TRBD1 (5 bases). This CDR3 is CASSWGLFTEAFF. Written as DNA, the CDR3 is TGTGCCAGCAGCTGGGGACTTTTCACTGAAGCTTTCTTT. Full variable domain (missing parts from reference TRBV5-5 and TRBJ1-1): DAGVTQSPTHLIKTRGQQVTLRCSPISGHKSVSWYQQVLGQGPQFIFQYYEKEERGRGNFPDRFSARQFPNYSSELNVNALLLGDSALYLCASSWGLFTEAFFGQGTRLTVV.